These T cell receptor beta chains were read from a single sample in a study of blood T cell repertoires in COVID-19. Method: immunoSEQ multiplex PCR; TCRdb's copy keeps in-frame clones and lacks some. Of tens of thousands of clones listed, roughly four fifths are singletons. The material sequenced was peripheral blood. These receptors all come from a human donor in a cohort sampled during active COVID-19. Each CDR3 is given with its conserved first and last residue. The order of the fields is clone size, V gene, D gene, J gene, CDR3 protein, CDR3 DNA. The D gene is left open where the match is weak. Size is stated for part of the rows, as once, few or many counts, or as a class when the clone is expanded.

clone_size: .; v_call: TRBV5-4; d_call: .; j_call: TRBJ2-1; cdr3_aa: CASALAFGDEQFF; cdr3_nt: TGTGCCAGCGCTCTAGCGTTCGGCGATGAGCAGTTCTTC
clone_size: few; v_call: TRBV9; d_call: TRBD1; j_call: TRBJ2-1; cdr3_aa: CASSVGRQGAEEQFF; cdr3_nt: TGTGCCAGCAGCGTAGGCCGACAGGGGGCGGAGGAGCAGTTCTTC
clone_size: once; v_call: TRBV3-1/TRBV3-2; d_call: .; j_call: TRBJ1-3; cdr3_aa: CASSQGHGGNTIYF; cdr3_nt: TGTGCCAGCAGCCAAGGACACGGTGGAAACACCATATATTTT
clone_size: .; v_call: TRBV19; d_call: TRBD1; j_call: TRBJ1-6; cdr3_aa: CASLAGTGSNSPLHF; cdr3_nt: TGTGCCAGCCTTGCCGGGACAGGTTCTAATTCACCCCTCCACTTT
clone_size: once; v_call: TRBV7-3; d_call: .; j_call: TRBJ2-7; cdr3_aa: CASSLNRQDEQYF; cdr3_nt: TGTGCCAGCAGCTTAAACCGCCAGGACGAGCAGTACTTC
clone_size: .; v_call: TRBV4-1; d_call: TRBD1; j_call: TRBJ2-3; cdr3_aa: CASSLEGQGLYTQYF; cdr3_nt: TGCGCCAGCAGCCTCGAAGGACAGGGGTTATATACGCAGTATTTT
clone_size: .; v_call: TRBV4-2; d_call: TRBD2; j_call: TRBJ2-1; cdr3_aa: CASSQTSGGADEQFF; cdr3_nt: TGTGCCAGCAGCCAAACTAGCGGGGGGGCCGATGAGCAGTTCTTC
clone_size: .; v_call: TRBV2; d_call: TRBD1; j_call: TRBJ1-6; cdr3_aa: CASSGQGGSPLHF; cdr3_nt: TGTGCCAGCAGTGGACAGGGGGGGTCACCCCTCCACTTT
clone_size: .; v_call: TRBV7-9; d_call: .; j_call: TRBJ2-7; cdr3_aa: CASSLVDSSYEQYF; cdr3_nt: TGTGCCAGCAGCTTAGTGGACAGCTCCTACGAGCAGTACTTC
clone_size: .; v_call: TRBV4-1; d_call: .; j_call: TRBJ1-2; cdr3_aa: CASSQLSSSYGYTF; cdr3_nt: TGCGCCAGCAGCCAATTGAGTTCATCCTATGGCTACACCTTC
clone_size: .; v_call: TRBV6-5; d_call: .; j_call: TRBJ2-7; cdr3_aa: CASSGTYEQYF; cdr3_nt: TGTGCCAGCAGCGGGACCTACGAGCAGTACTTC
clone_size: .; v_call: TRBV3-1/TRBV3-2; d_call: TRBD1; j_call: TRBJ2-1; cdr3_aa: CASSRGTAGNNEQFF; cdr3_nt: TGTGCCAGCAGCCGAGGGACAGCCGGTAACAATGAGCAGTTCTTC
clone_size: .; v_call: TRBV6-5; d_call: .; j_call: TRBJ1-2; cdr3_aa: CASSYSGRSAYGYTF; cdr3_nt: TGTGCCAGCAGTTACTCTGGCAGATCTGCCTATGGCTACACCTTC
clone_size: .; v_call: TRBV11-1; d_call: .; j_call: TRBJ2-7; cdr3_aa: CASSPRVRRAYEQYF; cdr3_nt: TGTGCCAGCAGCCCCAGGGTTCGGAGGGCCTACGAGCAGTACTTC
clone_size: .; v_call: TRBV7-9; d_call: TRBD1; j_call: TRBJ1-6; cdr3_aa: CASSPGTGFNNSPLHF; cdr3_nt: TGTGCCAGCAGCCCCGGGACAGGGTTTAATAATTCACCCCTCCACTTT
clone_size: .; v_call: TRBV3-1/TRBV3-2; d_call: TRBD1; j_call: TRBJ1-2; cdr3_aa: CASSQGDRSGANYGYTF; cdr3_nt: TGTGCCAGCAGCCAAGGGGACAGATCGGGGGCTAACTATGGCTACACCTTC
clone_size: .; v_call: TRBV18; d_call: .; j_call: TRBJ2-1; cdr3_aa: CASSPQGRDGDEQFF; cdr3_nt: TGTGCCAGCTCACCTCAAGGCAGGGATGGGGATGAGCAGTTCTTC
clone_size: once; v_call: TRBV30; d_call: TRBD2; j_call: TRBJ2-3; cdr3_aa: CAWSTSGESTDTQYF; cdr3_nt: TGTGCCTGGAGTACGAGCGGGGAGAGCACAGATACGCAGTATTTT
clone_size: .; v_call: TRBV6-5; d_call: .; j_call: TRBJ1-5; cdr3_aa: CASSLHGSNQPQHF; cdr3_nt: TGTGCCAGCAGTCTGCACGGGAGCAATCAGCCCCAGCATTTT
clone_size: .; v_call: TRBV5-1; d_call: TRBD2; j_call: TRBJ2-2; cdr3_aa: CASSVSSGGLLAGELFF; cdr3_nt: TGCGCCAGCAGCGTATCTAGCGGGGGGCTTCTAGCCGGGGAGCTGTTTTTT
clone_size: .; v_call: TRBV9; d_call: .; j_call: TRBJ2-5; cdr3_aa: CASSVEGGASAETQYF; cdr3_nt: TGTGCCAGCAGCGTAGAGGGCGGAGCTAGCGCGGAGACCCAGTACTTC
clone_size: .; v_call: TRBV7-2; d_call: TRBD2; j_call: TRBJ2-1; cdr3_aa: CASSTLAGGSYNEQFF; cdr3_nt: TGTGCCAGCAGCACACTAGCGGGGGGCTCCTACAATGAGCAGTTCTTC
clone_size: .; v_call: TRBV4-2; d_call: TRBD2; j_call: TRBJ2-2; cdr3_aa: CASSQDLGLVVTGELFF; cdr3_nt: TGTGCCAGCAGCCAAGATTTGGGACTAGTGGTCACCGGGGAGCTGTTTTTT
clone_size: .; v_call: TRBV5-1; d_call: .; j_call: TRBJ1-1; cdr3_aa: CASSLVQGPYTEAFF; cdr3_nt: TGCGCCAGCAGCTTGGTTCAGGGGCCATACACTGAAGCTTTCTTT
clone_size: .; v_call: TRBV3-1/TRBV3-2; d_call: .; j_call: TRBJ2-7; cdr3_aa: CASSQDTGLWNEQYF; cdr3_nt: TGTGCCAGCAGCCAAGATACGGGGTTGTGGAACGAGCAGTACTTC
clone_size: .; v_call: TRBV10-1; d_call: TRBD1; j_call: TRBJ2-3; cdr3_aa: CASSESGAAGGYTDTQYF; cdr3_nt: TGCGCCAGCAGTGAGTCGGGTGCGGCAGGGGGCTACACAGATACGCAGTATTTT
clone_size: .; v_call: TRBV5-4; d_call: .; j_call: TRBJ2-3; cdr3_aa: CASSLSPYSTDTQYF; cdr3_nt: TGTGCCAGCAGCTTATCTCCCTATAGCACAGATACGCAGTATTTT
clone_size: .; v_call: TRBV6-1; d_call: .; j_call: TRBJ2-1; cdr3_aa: CASSEVASSYNEQFF; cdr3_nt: TGTGCCAGCAGTGAAGTAGCGTCCTCCTACAATGAGCAGTTCTTC
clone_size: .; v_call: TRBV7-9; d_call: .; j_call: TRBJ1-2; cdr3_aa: CASSYHGVVLSNYGYTF; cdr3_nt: TGTGCCAGCAGCTACCACGGGGTAGTTTTATCTAACTATGGCTACACCTTC
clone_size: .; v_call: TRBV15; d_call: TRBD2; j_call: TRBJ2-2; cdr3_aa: CATLTSGGAPGELFF; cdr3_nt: TGTGCCACATTAACTAGCGGGGGGGCCCCCGGGGAGCTGTTTTTT
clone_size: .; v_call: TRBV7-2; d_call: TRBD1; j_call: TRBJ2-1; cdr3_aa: CASSLDRGNEQFF; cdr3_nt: TGTGCCAGCAGCTTAGACAGGGGAAATGAGCAGTTCTTC
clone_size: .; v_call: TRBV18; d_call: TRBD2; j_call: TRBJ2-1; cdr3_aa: CASSPPQAGVYNEQFF; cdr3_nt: TGTGCCAGCTCACCACCCCAAGCGGGGGTATACAATGAGCAGTTCTTC
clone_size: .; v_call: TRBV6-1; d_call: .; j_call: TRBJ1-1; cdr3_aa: CASSERQDLTEAFF; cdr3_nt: TGTGCCAGCAGTGAAAGGCAGGATCTGACTGAAGCTTTCTTT
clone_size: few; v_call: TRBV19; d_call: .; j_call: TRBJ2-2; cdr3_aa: CASKAGRGTGELFF; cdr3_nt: TGTGCCTCTAAGGCAGGGCGAGGCACCGGGGAGCTGTTTTTT
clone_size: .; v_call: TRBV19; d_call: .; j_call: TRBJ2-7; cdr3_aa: CASSISQDSSYEQYF; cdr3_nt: TGTGCCAGTAGTATTAGCCAGGACAGCTCCTACGAGCAGTACTTC
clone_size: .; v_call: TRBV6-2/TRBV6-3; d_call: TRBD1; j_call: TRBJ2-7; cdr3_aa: CASSLQGRGASYEQYF; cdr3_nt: TGTGCCAGCAGTCTACAGGGGAGAGGTGCATCCTACGAGCAGTACTTC
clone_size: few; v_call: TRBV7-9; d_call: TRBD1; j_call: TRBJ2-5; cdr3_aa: CASSLSQGAVETQYF; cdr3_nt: TGTGCCAGCAGCTTATCACAGGGGGCGGTGGAGACCCAGTACTTC
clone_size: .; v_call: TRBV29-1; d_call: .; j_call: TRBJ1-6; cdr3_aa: CSVESPGEGLHF; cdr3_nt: TGCAGCGTTGAATCCCCGGGGGAAGGTCTCCACTTT
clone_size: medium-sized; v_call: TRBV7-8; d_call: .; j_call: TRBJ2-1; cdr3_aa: CASSLGSGSSYNEQFF; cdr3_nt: TGTGCCAGCAGCTTAGGTTCAGGCAGCTCCTACAATGAGCAGTTCTTC
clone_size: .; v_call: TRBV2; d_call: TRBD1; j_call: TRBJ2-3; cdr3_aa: CASSDLTGGAGTQYF; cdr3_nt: TGTGCCAGCAGTGATCTCACAGGGGGCGCAGGTACGCAGTATTTT
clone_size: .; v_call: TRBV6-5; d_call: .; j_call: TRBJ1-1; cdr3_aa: CASSYSLSGTEAFF; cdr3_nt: TGTGCCAGCAGTTACTCGTTAAGCGGCACTGAAGCTTTCTTT
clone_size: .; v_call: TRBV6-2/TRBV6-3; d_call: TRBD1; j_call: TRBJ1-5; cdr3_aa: CASSPGTGGFNQPQHF; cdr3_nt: TGTGCCAGCAGTCCAGGGACAGGGGGCTTCAATCAGCCCCAGCATTTT
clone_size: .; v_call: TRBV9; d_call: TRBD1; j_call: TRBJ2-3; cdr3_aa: CASSDGTGATDTQYF; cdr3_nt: TGTGCCAGCAGCGACGGGACAGGGGCCACAGATACGCAGTATTTT
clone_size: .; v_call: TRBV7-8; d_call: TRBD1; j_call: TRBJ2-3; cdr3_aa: CASSLDRGLDTQYF; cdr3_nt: TGTGCCAGCAGCTTAGACAGGGGGCTGGATACGCAGTATTTT
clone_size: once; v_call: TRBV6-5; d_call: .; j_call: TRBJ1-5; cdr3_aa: CASSRTSGGNQPQHF; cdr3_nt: TGTGCCAGCAGTCGGACCTCAGGGGGCAATCAGCCCCAGCATTTT
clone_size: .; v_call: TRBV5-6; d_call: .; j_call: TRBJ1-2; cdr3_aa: CASSSGQLYGYTF; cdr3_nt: TGTGCCAGCAGCTCCGGACAGCTCTATGGCTACACCTTC
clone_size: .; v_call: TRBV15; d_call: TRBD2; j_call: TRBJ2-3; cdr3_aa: CATSLAGTDTQYF; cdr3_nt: TGTGCCACCAGTCTAGCGGGCACAGATACGCAGTATTTT
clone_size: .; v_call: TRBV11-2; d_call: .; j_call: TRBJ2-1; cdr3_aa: CASSLVAPGNEQFF; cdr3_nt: TGTGCCAGCAGCTTAGTAGCCCCGGGCAATGAGCAGTTCTTC
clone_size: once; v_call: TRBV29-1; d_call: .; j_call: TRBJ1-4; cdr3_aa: CSAGRRNEKLFF; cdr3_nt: TGCAGCGCCGGCAGGCGGAATGAAAAACTGTTTTTT
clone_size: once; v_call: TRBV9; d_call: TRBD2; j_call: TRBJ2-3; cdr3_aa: CASSVGGGGETQYF; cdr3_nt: TGTGCCAGCAGCGTAGGTGGCGGGGGAGAGACGCAGTATTTT
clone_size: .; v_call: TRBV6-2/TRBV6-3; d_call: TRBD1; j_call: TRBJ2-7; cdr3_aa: CASSYSGTGGYEQYF; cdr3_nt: TGTGCCAGCAGTTACTCCGGGACAGGGGGCTACGAGCAGTACTTC
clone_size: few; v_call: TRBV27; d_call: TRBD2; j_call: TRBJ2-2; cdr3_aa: CASSLGTSGSGELFF; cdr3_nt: TGTGCCAGCAGTTTAGGGACTAGCGGTTCCGGGGAGCTGTTTTTT
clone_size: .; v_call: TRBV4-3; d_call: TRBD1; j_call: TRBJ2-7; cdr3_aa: CASSQEIGTGSYEQYF; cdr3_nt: TGCGCCAGCAGCCAAGAAATCGGGACAGGGTCCTACGAGCAGTACTTC
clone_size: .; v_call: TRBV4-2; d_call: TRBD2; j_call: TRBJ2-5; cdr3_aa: CASSQELAGGPRKETQYF; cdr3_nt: TGTGCCAGCAGCCAAGAACTAGCGGGGGGTCCCCGGAAAGAGACCCAGTACTTC
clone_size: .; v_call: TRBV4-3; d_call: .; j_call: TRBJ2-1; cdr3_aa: CASSQDPRRAGPLNRKFF; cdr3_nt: TGCGCCAGCAGCCAAGATCCCAGGAGAGCGGGCCCATTAAATCGTAAGTTCTTC
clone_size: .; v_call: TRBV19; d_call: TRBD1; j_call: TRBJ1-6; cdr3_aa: CASTNTGDYNSPLHF; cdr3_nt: TGTGCCAGTACCAACACAGGGGACTATAATTCACCCCTCCACTTT
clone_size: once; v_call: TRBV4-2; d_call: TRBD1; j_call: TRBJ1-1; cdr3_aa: CASSQADRHTEAFF; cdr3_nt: TGTGCCAGCAGCCAAGCGGACAGGCACACTGAAGCTTTCTTT
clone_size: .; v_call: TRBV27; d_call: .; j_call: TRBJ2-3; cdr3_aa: CASSFSSTDTQYF; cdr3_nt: TGTGCCAGCAGTTTTAGCTCGACAGATACGCAGTATTTT
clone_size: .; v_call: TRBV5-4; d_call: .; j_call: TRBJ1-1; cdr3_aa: CAVAGGAEAFF; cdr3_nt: TGTGCCGTTGCCGGAGGCGCTGAAGCTTTCTTT